The 7 T cell receptor beta chains below come from one sample, sequenced in a study of graft-versus-host responses after intestinal transplantation. Their specific antigens are unknown. Some clones are missing from TCRdb's copy, which holds only in-frame ones; the method was immunoSEQ multiplex PCR. This sample carries roughly 130,000 clones, roughly 91% of them seen once, and the ten largest clones take about 0.18%. Sample: unstimulated CD4+ T cells sorted from spleen or lymph node cells, taken before intestinal transplant. The receptors stem from a human donor who received an intestinal transplant.

In this sample, this clone turned up once. The rearrangement joins TRBV27 to TRBJ1-5; 8 bases match TRBD1. Trimming at V came to 4 bases and at J to 6 bases, leaving 5 bases not matched to a gene. In germline, CDR1 is MNHEY, CDR2 SMNVEV (reference sequence). This CDR3 spans 14 amino acids. CDR3 region: CASSWRQGSQPQHF. DNA for the CDR3: TGTGCCAGCAGTTGGCGACAGGGGAGTCAGCCCCAGCATTTT.

The CDR3 DNA is TGTGCCACCAGCAGAGAATCCGAGGGAATTGGAAACACCATATATTTT. It codes for CATSRESEGIGNTIYF. V usage is TRBV15 and J usage is TRBJ1-3, with D uncertain. V lost 0 bases and J lost 3, with 12 bases in between. Germline CDR1 LNHNV, CDR2 YYDKDF (reference sequence). The CDR3 extends over 16 amino acids. Combining the CDR3 with reference TRBV15 and TRBJ1-3 gives the whole variable domain DAMVIQNPRYQVTQFGKPVTLSCSQTLNHNVMYWYQQKSSQAPKLLFHYYDKDFNNEADTPDNFQSRRPNTSFCFLDIRSPGLGDTAMYLCATSRESEGIGNTIYFGEGSWLTVV.

J is TRBJ2-1 and V is TRBV6-1; D unclear. CDR3 length: 15 residues. V was clipped by 0 bases and J by 3 bases, with 9 bases between them. CDR1 MNHNS and CDR2 SASEGT come from the germline V gene. CDR3 residues: CASSEAVTFYNEQFF. The CDR3 nucleotides are TGTGCCAGCAGTGAAGCTGTCACCTTCTACAATGAGCAGTTCTTC.

The chain employs TRBV27 and TRBJ1-2, with D possibly being TRBD1 (5 bases). Germline V gene data show CDR1 as MNHEY and CDR2 as SMNVEV (reference sequence). Trimming removed 6 bases from V and 5 bases from J, with 13 bases in between. The CDR3 runs to 13 residues. The DNA of the CDR3 is TGTGCCAGCAGCTTGGGACGGGGATATGGCTACACCTTC. Its protein is CASSLGRGYGYTF.

In this sample, this clone turned up a few times. J is TRBJ2-7 and V is TRBV9, with 7 bases that match TRBD1. Germline assignment: CDR1 SGDLS and CDR2 YYNGEE. The V segment lost 0 bases and the J segment 3 bases; nucleotides outside the gene matches: 3. The CDR3 has 14 residues. Here the CDR3 DNA reads TGTGCCAGCAGCGTAGGGGCAGGGGGCTACGAGCAGTACTTC. Translated: CASSVGAGGYEQYF. Based on the CDR3 plus reference TRBV9 and TRBJ2-7, the full variable domain is DSGVTQTPKHLITATGQRVTLRCSPRSGDLSVYWYQQSLDQGLQFLIQYYNGEERAKGNILERFSAQQFPDLHSELNLSSLELGDSALYFCASSVGAGGYEQYFGPGTRLTVT.

The genes are TRBV28 and TRBJ2-5, with D possibly being TRBD2 (6 bases). The J call may be mistaken, given a closer DNA end match to TRBJ2-7. The CDR3 runs 15 residues. In germline, CDR1 is MDHEN, CDR2 SYDVKM. The CDR3 sequence: CASSSPGLAGYEQYF. CDR3 sequence (DNA): TGTGCCAGCAGTTCCCCGGGACTGGCAGGGTACGAGCAGTACTTC.

J is TRBJ1-1 and V is TRBV7-9; tentatively, D is TRBD1 (5 bases). The CDR3 length is 15 residues. Germline values: CDR1 SEHNR, CDR2 FQNEAQ (reference sequence). Trimming cost V 6 bases and J 0 bases, with 14 bases left between them. The CDR3 bases are TGTGCCAGCAGTCCTCCGGGGGGGGTGAACACTGAAGCTTTCTTT. Its translation is CASSPPGGVNTEAFF.